One and the same sample provided the 21 T cell receptor beta chains below, sequenced in a study of cytomegalovirus exposure and HLA in healthy donors. Amplification used 60 Vbeta primers and 13 Jbeta primers. Sequencing was performed with immunoSEQ multiplex PCR; in TCRdb, only in-frame clones are kept and a portion is missing. The listing records about 150,000 clones. The sequenced sample consisted of PBMCs. Receptors originate from a woman aged 50 to 60 in good health and CMV-seronegative.

The rearrangement uses TRBV6-4 and TRBJ2-7, with TRBD2 matching over 12 bases. Germline CDR1 is MRHNA and CDR2 is SNTAGT. The length of the CDR3 is 14 residues. J lost 6 bases, V lost 4 bases, and 4 bases had no gene match. This CDR3 reads CASSVLAGGSEQYF. The CDR3 coding sequence is TGTGCCAGCAGTGTACTAGCGGGGGGTTCCGAGCAGTACTTC.

The CDR3 nucleotides read TGTGCCAGCAGCTCGGGGGGTCCTAACTATGGCTACACCTTC. It codes for CASSSGGPNYGYTF. The chain recombines TRBV7-9 with TRBJ1-2; D is possibly TRBD1 (5 bases). The V and J ends lost 4 bases and 0 bases respectively, with 9 bases between them. The CDR3 is made up of 14 amino acids. CDR1 SEHNR and CDR2 FQNEAQ come from the germline V gene (reference sequence).

The gene calls are TRBV28 and TRBJ1-5; 7 positions agree with TRBD1. The CDR3 sequence is 14 residues long. The germline CDR1 and CDR2 sequences are MDHEN and SYDVKM. Trimming at V came to 4 bases and at J to 7 bases, leaving 7 bases not matched to a gene. CDR3 region: CASSSPGQWQPQHF. For the CDR3, the DNA is TGTGCCAGCAGTTCCCCGGGACAGTGGCAGCCCCAGCATTTT.

The chain links TRBV6-4 to TRBJ1-1; weak D call: TRBD1 (5 bases). Germline V gene sequence: CDR1 MRHNA, CDR2 SNTAGT. Trimming removed 6 bases from V and 1 base from J, with 9 bases in between. This CDR3 has 13 residues. CDR3 nucleotide sequence: TGTGCCAGCAGCAGGGAAGGGAACACTGAAGCTTTCTTT. It codes for CASSREGNTEAFF.

The J gene is TRBJ1-4, the V gene TRBV7-9, with D possibly TRBD1 on 5 matching bases. With 0 bases removed from V and 4 bases from J, the gap between germline ends came to 9 bases. The CDR3 sequence is 15 residues long. Germline loops: CDR1 SEHNR, CDR2 FQNEAQ (reference sequence). The CDR3 nucleotides are TGTGCCAGCAGCTTAGCGGGGCTGAGTAATGAAAAACTGTTTTTT. This translates into CASSLAGLSNEKLFF.

The chain joins TRBV5-1 to TRBJ1-6; D is ambiguous. The V gene lost 0 bases and the J gene lost 7 bases, with 8 bases spanning the gap. The CDR3 consists of 14 residues. The germline CDR1 and CDR2 sequences are SGHRS and YFSETQ. CDR3 sequence (DNA): TGCGCCAGCAGCTTGGATCCAAGCAATTCACCCCTCCACTTT. Translation: CASSLDPSNSPLHF.

V is TRBV19 and J is TRBJ1-5, with a tentative D call TRBD1 (5 bases). Trimming removed 0 bases from V and 2 bases from J, with 29 bases in between. CDR3 size: 22 residues. CDR1 is LNHDA, CDR2 SQIVND, per germline (reference sequence). CDR3 loop: CASSIEGPLLSVRSVGNQPQHF. In DNA, the CDR3 is TGTGCCAGTAGTATAGAGGGGCCCCTCCTATCAGTTAGGTCGGTTGGCAATCAGCCCCAGCATTTT.

The genes are TRBV29-1 and TRBJ2-7; the match to TRBD2 covers 11 bases. The CDR3 covers 13 residues. Trimming cost V 6 bases and J 0 bases; bases outside gene matches: 1. CDR1 is SQVTM, CDR2 ANQGSEA, per germline. CDR3 loop: CSVGTSGSYEQYF. The DNA for the CDR3 is TGCAGCGTAGGGACTAGCGGCTCCTACGAGCAGTACTTC.

The chain has TRBV2 and TRBJ1-4; TRBD1 matches at 7 bases. This CDR3 comprises 18 residues. Germline CDR1 and CDR2: SNHLY and FYNNEI. Unmatched junction bases numbered 14, after V lost 7 bases and J lost 0 bases. The DNA of the CDR3 is TGTGCCAGCACCCACGGGAGGGGGCGCCCTCCAACTAATGAAAAACTGTTTTTT. It codes for CASTHGRGRPPTNEKLFF.

The gene calls are TRBV7-2 and TRBJ2-3, with 7 positions matching TRBD2. The germline V gene has CDR1 SGHTA and CDR2 FQGNSA. The CDR3 is made up of 14 amino acids. Trimming at V came to 2 bases and at J to 4 bases, leaving 3 bases not matched to a gene. The CDR3 here is CASSLLLAADTQYF. CDR3 DNA sequence: TGTGCCAGCAGCTTACTCCTAGCGGCAGATACGCAGTATTTT.

The CDR3 sequence: CASSPQGAYEQYF. Written as DNA, the CDR3 is TGCGCCAGCAGCCCTCAGGGGGCCTACGAGCAGTACTTC. The V call is TRBV4-3, the J call TRBJ2-5; TRBD1 matches at 7 bases. The end of the DNA fits TRBJ2-7 better, so the J call may be wrong. This CDR3 has 13 residues. Germline assignment: CDR1 LGHNA and CDR2 YSLEER.

J is TRBJ2-7 and V is TRBV18; TRBD1 aligns across 8 bases. V lost 6 bases, J lost 5 bases, and 6 bases stayed unmatched. CDR3 size: 13 residues. CDR1 and CDR2 from the germline V gene are KGHSH and LQKENI. This CDR3 is CASSPDRENEQYF. In DNA form, the CDR3 reads TGTGCCAGCTCTCCGGACAGGGAGAACGAGCAGTACTTC.

This chain joins TRBV7-3 and TRBJ2-7, with 8 bases identical to TRBD2. The CDR3 spans 14 residues. With V trimmed by 0 bases and J by 3 bases, 1 base remained unmatched. Looked up from germline, CDR1 is SGHTA and CDR2 is FQGTGA. This chain's CDR3 is CASSLTSGNYEQYF. The CDR3 DNA follows: TGTGCCAGCAGCTTAACTAGCGGGAACTACGAGCAGTACTTC. The full variable domain, in which reference TRBV7-3 and TRBJ2-7 provide the parts outside the CDR3, is GAGVSQTPSNKVTEKGKYVELRCDPISGHTALYWYRQSLGQGPEFLIYFQGTGAADDSGLPNDRFFAVRPEGSVSTLKIQRTERGDSAVYLCASSLTSGNYEQYFGPGTRLTVT.

The chain is built from TRBV6-1 and TRBJ2-5, with 7 bases matching TRBD2. Germline V gene sequence: CDR1 MNHNS, CDR2 SASEGT. Germline trimming cut 11 bases from V and 4 bases from J; bases unmatched to any gene: 4. The CDR3 spans 11 residues. Here the CDR3 DNA reads TGTGCCTTAGCGGGCGCAGAGACCCAGTACTTC. It encodes CALAGAETQYF.

The rearrangement joins TRBV4-2 to TRBJ1-2; possible D gene TRBD1, 5 bases. The CDR3 has 16 amino acids. CDR1 and CDR2 from the germline V gene are LGHNA and YNFKEQ. V was shortened by 1 base and J by 5 bases, with 17 bases between the two germline ends. DNA of the CDR3: TGTGCCAGCAGCCAAGGAGCAATGACAGAAGGATATGGCTACACCTTC. This codes for CASSQGAMTEGYGYTF.

The V call is TRBV11-2, the J call TRBJ2-3, with 8 nucleotides matching TRBD2. V lost 2 bases, J lost 0 bases, and 4 bases stayed unmatched. Per the germline V gene, CDR1 is SGHAT and CDR2 is FQNNGV. The CDR3 extends over 16 amino acids. The CDR3 nucleotides read TGTGCCAGCAGCTTAACGGGGGGGCTGAGCACAGATACGCAGTATTTT. It specifies CASSLTGGLSTDTQYF. Variable domain in full (rest from reference TRBV11-2 and TRBJ2-3): EAGVAQSPRYKIIEKRQSVAFWCNPISGHATLYWYQQILGQGPKLLIQFQNNGVVDDSQLPKDRFSAERLKGVDSTLKIQPAKLEDSAVYLCASSLTGGLSTDTQYFGPGTRLTVL.

The chain is built from TRBV5-4 and TRBJ2-2, with 8 bases matching TRBD1. Germline assignment: CDR1 SGHNT and CDR2 YYREEE (reference sequence). The CDR3 is made up of 16 amino acids. Trimming removed 7 bases from V and 4 bases from J; junction bases left unmatched: 12. CDR3 DNA sequence: TGTGCCAGCCACCCGCAGGCAGGGGGCATCACCGGGGAGCTGTTTTTT. Translated, it gives CASHPQAGGITGELFF.

The chain combines TRBV2 with TRBJ2-1; 7 positions match TRBD2. CDR3 length: 14 amino acids. Trimming cost V 6 bases and J 5 bases; bases outside gene matches: 7. The germline CDR1 and CDR2 sequences are SNHLY and FYNNEI. CDR3 loop: CASRLAGRDNEQFF. In nucleotides, the CDR3 is TGTGCCAGCAGGTTAGCGGGCAGAGACAATGAGCAGTTCTTC.

V usage is TRBV14 and J usage is TRBJ2-7; D is unclear. CDR1 is SGHDN and CDR2 is FVKESK in the germline V gene. Trimming took 1 base from V and 3 from J, leaving 7 bases between them. The CDR3 has 13 residues. The CDR3 sequence: CASSQASIYEQYF. In DNA, the CDR3 is TGTGCCAGCAGCCAAGCAAGCATCTACGAGCAGTACTTC.

The chain joins TRBV19 to TRBJ1-6, with 9 bases fitting TRBD1. The junction had 5 bases not matched to a gene; V was cut back by 10 bases and J by 1 base. The CDR3 runs to 15 residues. CDR1 LNHDA and CDR2 SQIVND come from the germline V gene (reference sequence). CDR3 residues: CATETGGSYNSPLHF. The CDR3 coding sequence is TGTGCCACCGAGACAGGGGGTTCCTATAATTCACCCCTCCACTTT. Full variable domain (missing parts from reference TRBV19 and TRBJ1-6): DGGITQSPKYLFRKEGQNVTLSCEQNLNHDAMYWYRQDPGQGLRLIYYSQIVNDFQKGDIAEGYSVSREKKESFPLTVTSAQKNPTAFYLCATETGGSYNSPLHFGNGTRLTVT.

The rearrangement links TRBV11-2 to TRBJ2-3; tentative D call: TRBD2 (5 bases). Between the trimmed V and J ends, which lost 3 bases and 7 bases, there was a span of 8 bases. CDR3 size: 12 residues. Germline lookup yields CDR1 SGHAT and CDR2 FQNNGV. The CDR3 reads CASSFSGYTQYF. For the CDR3, the DNA is TGTGCCAGCAGCTTTTCGGGGTATACGCAGTATTTT.